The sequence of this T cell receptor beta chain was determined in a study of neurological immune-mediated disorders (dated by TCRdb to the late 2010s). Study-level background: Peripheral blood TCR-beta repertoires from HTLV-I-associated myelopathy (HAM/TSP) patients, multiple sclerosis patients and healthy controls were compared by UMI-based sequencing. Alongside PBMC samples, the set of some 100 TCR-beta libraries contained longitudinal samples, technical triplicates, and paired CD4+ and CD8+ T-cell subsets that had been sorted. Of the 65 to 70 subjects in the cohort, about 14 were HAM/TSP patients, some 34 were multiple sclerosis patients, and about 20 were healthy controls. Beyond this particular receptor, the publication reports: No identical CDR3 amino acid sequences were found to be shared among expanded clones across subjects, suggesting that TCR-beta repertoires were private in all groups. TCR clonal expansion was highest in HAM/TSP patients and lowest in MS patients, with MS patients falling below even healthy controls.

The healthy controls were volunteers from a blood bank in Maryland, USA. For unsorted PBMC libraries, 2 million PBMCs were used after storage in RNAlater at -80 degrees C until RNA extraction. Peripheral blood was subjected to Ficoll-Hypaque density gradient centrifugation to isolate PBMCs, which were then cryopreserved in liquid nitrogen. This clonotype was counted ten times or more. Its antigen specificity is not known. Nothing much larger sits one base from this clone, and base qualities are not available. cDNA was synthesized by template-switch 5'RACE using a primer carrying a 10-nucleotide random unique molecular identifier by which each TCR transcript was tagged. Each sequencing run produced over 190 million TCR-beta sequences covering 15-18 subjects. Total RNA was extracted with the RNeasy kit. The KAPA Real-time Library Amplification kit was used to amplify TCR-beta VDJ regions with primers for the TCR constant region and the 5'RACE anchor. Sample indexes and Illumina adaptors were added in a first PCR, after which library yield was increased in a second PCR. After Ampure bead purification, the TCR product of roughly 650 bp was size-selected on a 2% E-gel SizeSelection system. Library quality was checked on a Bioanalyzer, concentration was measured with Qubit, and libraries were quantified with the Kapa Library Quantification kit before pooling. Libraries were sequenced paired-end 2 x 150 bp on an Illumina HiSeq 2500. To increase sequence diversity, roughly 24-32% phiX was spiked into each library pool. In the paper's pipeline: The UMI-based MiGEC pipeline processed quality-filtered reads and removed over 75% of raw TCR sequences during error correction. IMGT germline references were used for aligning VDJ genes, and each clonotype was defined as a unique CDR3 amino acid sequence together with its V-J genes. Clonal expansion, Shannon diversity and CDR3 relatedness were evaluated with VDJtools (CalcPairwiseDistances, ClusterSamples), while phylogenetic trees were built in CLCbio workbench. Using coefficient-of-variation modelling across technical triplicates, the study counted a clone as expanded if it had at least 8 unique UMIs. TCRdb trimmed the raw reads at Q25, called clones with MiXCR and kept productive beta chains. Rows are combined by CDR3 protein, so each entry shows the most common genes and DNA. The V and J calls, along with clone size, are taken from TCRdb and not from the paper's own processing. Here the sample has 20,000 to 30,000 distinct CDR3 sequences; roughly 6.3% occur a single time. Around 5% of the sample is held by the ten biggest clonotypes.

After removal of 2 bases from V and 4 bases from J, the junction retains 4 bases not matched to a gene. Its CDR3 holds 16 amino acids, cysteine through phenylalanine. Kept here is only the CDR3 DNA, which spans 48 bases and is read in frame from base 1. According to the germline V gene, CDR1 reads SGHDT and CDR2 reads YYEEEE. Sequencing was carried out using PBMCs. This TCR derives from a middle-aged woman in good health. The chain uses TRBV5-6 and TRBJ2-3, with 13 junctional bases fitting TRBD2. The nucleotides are TGTGCCAGCAGCTTAGCCGGGACTAGCGGGGCAGATACGCAGTATTTT. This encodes CASSLAGTSGADTQYF.